These 13 T cell receptor beta chains were sequenced from one sample in a study of blood T cell repertoires in COVID-19. Assay: immunoSEQ multiplex PCR; the TCRdb copy retains only in-frame clones and omits some. The repertoire includes 400,000 to 550,000 clones, around 89% of them detected once, and 4% to 5.5% sits in the top ten. Sequencing was carried out using peripheral blood. These receptor sequences come from a woman between 25 and 40 years old with acute or convalescent COVID-19.

This rearrangement joins TRBV5-5 to TRBJ2-7; TRBD1 matches 10 bases. V gave up 2 bases and J gave up 1 base; unmatched junction bases: 6. Germline-derived CDR1 and CDR2 are SGHKS and YYEKEE (reference sequence). This CDR3 spans 16 amino acids. CDR3 sequence reads: CASSFAGQGVSYEQYF. The CDR3 DNA reads TGTGCCAGCAGCTTTGCCGGACAGGGGGTTTCCTACGAGCAGTACTTC.

V and J are TRBV7-3 and TRBJ2-3; possibly TRBD2 for D (7 bases). Germline assignment: CDR1 SGHTA and CDR2 FQGTGA. The CDR3 consists of 14 residues. Trimming took 4 bases from V and 1 from J, leaving 9 bases between them. CDR3 sequence (DNA): TGTGCCAGCAGCTCGGGGGGCCGCACAGATACGCAGTATTTT. The encoded protein is CASSSGGRTDTQYF.

The chain uses TRBV9 and TRBJ2-1, with TRBD2 as a possible D gene (6 bases). V dropped 0 bases and J dropped 7 bases, with 17 bases sitting between them. The CDR3 totals 16 residues. Germline CDR1 and CDR2: SGDLS and YYNGEE. CDR3 sequence (DNA): TGTGCCAGCAGCGTAGAACGGGCGGGGCGACTTAATGAGCAGTTCTTC. This translates into CASSVERAGRLNEQFF.

This chain links TRBV7-9 with TRBJ1-1; TRBD1 aligns across 7 bases. The CDR3 sequence is 14 residues long. The germline V gene has CDR1 SEHNR and CDR2 FQNEAQ (reference sequence). V dropped 1 base and J dropped 4; count of bases not matched to a gene: 3. CDR3 sequence: CASSLEGAGTEAFF. CDR3 sequence (DNA): TGTGCCAGCAGCTTAGAGGGGGCGGGCACTGAAGCTTTCTTT. Variable domain in full (rest from reference TRBV7-9 and TRBJ1-1): DTGVSQNPRHKITKRGQNVTFRCDPISEHNRLYWYRQTLGQGPEFLTYFQNEAQLEKSRLLSDRFSAERPKGSFSTLEIQRTEQGDSAMYLCASSLEGAGTEAFFGQGTRLTVV.

This clone was counted only a few times. This chain connects TRBV5-4 to TRBJ1-6; D call uncertain. Germline V gives CDR1 SGHNT, CDR2 YYREEE (reference sequence). The CDR3 extends over 14 amino acids. With 0 bases removed from V and 8 bases from J, the gap between germline ends came to 9 bases. CDR3 region: CASSLEFEHSPLHF. In nucleotides, the CDR3 is TGTGCCAGCAGCTTGGAATTTGAGCATTCACCCCTCCACTTT.

This clone is medium-sized within its sample. Additional DNA sequences in this sample encode the identical CDR3. V gene TRBV7-7 combines with J gene TRBJ2-2; D is perhaps TRBD1 (6 bases). The V end was cut by 3 bases, the J end by 5 bases, with 10 bases between. Germline V CDR1 and CDR2: SSHAT, FNYEAQ (reference sequence). The CDR3 loop spans 14 amino acids. The CDR3 bases are TGTGCCAGCAGCTTCACGAGGGGGACCGGGGAGCTGTTTTTT. Translated: CASSFTRGTGELFF.

The rearrangement links TRBV5-6 to TRBJ2-4; D unclear. The V end was cut by 2 bases, the J end by 4 bases, with 10 bases between. This CDR3 has 14 residues. Germline lookup yields CDR1 SGHDT and CDR2 YYEEEE. Here the CDR3 DNA reads TGTGCCAGCAGCTTTTGGCAGGCTAAAAACATTCAGTACTTC. This codes for CASSFWQAKNIQYF.

CDR3 nucleotides: TGCGCCAGCAGTGATGGTCAGTTGAGGGAGCCCCAGCATTTT. Its protein is CASSDGQLREPQHF. This sequence joins TRBV10-2 and TRBJ1-5; D call uncertain. This CDR3 has 14 residues. Trimming pared 3 bases from V and 8 bases from J, leaving 14 bases between. From germline, CDR1 is WSHSY and CDR2 SAAADI.

V usage is TRBV19 and J usage is TRBJ1-5, with 7 bases lining up with TRBD1. Germline lookup yields CDR1 LNHDA and CDR2 SQIVND (reference sequence). The J segment lost 0 bases and the V segment lost 0 bases, leaving 5 bases of the junction unmatched. This CDR3 is 17 amino acids long. This CDR3 reads CASSIDPTGSSNQPQHF. CDR3 nucleotide sequence: TGTGCCAGTAGTATAGATCCGACAGGGTCTAGCAATCAGCCCCAGCATTTT.

The chain joins TRBV13 to TRBJ2-5; 9 nucleotides line up with TRBD1. Losses at the gene ends were 3 bases for V and 4 bases for J; bases not matched to a gene: 9. Germline V gene data show CDR1 as PRHDT and CDR2 as FYEKMQ (reference sequence). This CDR3 spans 16 amino acids. The CDR3 DNA reads as TGTGCCAGCAGCTTTATCACCGGGACAGGGTTAGAGACCCAGTACTTC. Its protein product is CASSFITGTGLETQYF. Full variable domain (rest looked up from reference TRBV13 and TRBJ2-5): AAGVIQSPRHLIKEKRETATLKCYPIPRHDTVYWYQQGPGQDPQFLISFYEKMQSDKGSIPDRFSAQQFSDYHSELNMSSLELGDSALYFCASSFITGTGLETQYFGPGTRLLVL.

The chain couples TRBV5-6 to TRBJ1-3, with 10 bases identical to TRBD1. V dropped 3 bases and J dropped 2; count of bases not matched to a gene: 14. The V gene's germline CDR1 is SGHDT and CDR2 YYEEEE. This CDR3 region has 19 residues. For the CDR3, the DNA is TGTGCCAGCAGCTCCGACCGGGACAGGGGTTTCGCGACTGGAAACACCATATATTTT. It is translated as CASSSDRDRGFATGNTIYF.

The sample holds one count of this clone. This sequence joins TRBV3-1 (or the pseudogene TRBV3-2) and TRBJ2-7, with 8 bases that match TRBD2. Germline loops: CDR1 LGHDT, CDR2 YNNKEL (reference sequence). There are 13 residues in the CDR3. Germline trimming cut 4 bases from V and 4 bases from J; bases unmatched to any gene: 3. CDR3 in amino acids: CASSPRGGYEQYF. CDR3 nucleotides: TGTGCCAGCAGCCCCCGGGGGGGATACGAGCAGTACTTC.

The chain joins TRBV6-1 to TRBJ1-5; no clear D. The CDR3 is made up of 15 amino acids. V was pared by 2 bases and J by 0 bases, with 8 bases between. Germline V gene sequence: CDR1 MNHNS, CDR2 SASEGT. The CDR3 spells CASSESGYSNQPQHF. CDR3 DNA sequence: TGTGCCAGCAGTGAATCCGGGTATAGCAATCAGCCCCAGCATTTT.